This TCR beta chain was recovered during a study of radiotherapy plus CTLA-4 blockade in lung cancer. Overall study findings and caveats: Response was reportedly best predicted by early blood T cell clone dynamics, with interferon-beta.

The CDR3 spans 18 residues. V shed 0 bases, J shed 1 base, and the junction held 7 bases outside the gene matches. The germline CDR1 and CDR2 sequences are SGHRS and YFSETQ. Comment on this clone: The antigen is undetermined.

TCRdb's copy holds only in-frame clones and misses some; the assay was immunoSEQ multiplex PCR. This table holds tens of thousands of clones, more than 60% found once. The source is a human donor with non-small cell lung cancer who had a partial response to radiotherapy plus ipilimumab. The chain is built from TRBV5-1 and TRBJ2-6; TRBD2 agrees at 7 bases. The material sequenced was peripheral blood, taken from a patient treated with radiotherapy plus ipilimumab. CDR3 sequence (DNA): TGCGCCAGCAGCTTGGCCGAGCGGGGTTCTTCTGGGGCCAACGTCCTGACTTTC. The encoded protein is CASSLAERGSSGANVLTF.